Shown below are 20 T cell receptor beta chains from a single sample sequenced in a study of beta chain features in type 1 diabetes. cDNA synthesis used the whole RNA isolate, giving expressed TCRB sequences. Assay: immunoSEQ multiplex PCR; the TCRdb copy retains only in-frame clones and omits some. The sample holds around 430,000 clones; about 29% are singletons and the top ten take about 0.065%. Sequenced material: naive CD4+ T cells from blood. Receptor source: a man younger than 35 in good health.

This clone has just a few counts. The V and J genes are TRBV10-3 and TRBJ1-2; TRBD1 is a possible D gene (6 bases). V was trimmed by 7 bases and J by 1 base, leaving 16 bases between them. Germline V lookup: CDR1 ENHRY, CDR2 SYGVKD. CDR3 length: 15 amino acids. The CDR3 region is CAIITRPDSNYGYTF. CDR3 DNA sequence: TGTGCCATCATTACCCGACCGGACAGTAACTATGGCTACACCTTC.

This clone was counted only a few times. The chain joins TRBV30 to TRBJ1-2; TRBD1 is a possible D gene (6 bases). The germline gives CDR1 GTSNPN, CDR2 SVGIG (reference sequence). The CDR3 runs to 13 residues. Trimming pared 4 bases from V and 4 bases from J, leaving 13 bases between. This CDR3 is CAWNREEGYGYTF. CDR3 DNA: TGTGCCTGGAACAGGGAGGAGGGCTATGGCTACACCTTC.

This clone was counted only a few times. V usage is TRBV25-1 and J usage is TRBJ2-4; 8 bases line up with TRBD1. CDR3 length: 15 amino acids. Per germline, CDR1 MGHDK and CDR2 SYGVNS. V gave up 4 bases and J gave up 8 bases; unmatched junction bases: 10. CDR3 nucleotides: TGTGCCAGCAGTGCGGGACAGGCGCCGCGGGACATTCAGTACTTC. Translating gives CASSAGQAPRDIQYF.

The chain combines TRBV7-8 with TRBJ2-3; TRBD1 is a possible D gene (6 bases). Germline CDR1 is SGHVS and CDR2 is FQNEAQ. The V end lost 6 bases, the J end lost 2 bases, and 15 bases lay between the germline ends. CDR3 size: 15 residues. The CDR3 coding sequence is TGTGCCAGCAGACTAACCGGGACATACACAGATACGCAGTATTTT. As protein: CASRLTGTYTDTQYF.

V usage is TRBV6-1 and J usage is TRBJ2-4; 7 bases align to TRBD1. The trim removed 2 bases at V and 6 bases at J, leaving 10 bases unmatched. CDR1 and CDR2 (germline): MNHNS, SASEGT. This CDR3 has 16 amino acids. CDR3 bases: TGTGCCAGCAGTGAATATAAGGGGGCAAGTAGAAACATTCAGTACTTC. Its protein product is CASSEYKGASRNIQYF.

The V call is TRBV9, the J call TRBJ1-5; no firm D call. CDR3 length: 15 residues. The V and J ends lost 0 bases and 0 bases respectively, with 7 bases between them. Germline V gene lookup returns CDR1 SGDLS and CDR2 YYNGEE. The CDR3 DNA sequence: TGTGCCAGCAGCGTAGGGGTTTCTAGCAATCAGCCCCAGCATTTT. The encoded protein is CASSVGVSSNQPQHF.

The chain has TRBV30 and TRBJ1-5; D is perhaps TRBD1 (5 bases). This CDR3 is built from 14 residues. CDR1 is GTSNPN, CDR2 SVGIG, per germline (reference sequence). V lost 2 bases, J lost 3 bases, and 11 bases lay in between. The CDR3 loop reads CAWSSGGVNQPQHF. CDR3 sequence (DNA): TGTGCCTGGAGTAGCGGGGGAGTCAATCAGCCCCAGCATTTT.

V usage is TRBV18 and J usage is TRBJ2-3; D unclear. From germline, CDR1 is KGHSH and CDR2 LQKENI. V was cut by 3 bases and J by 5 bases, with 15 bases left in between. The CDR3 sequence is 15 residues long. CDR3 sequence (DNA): TGTGCCAGCTCACCCCGACCCCAGGAAGGAGATACGCAGTATTTT. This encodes CASSPRPQEGDTQYF.

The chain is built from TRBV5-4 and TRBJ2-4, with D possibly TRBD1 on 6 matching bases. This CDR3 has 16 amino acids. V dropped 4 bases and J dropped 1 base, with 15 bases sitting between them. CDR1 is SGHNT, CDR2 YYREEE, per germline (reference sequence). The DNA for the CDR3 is TGTGCCAGCAGCGGGGGCCCAACGGAGGCCAAAAACATTCAGTACTTC. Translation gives CASSGGPTEAKNIQYF.

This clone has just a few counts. The CDR3 DNA sequence: TGCAGCGTTGACCAGGGGCACAATGAGCAGTTCTTC. Translation gives CSVDQGHNEQFF. The chain joins TRBV29-1 to TRBJ2-1; the D gene is possibly TRBD1 (6 bases). The germline V gene has CDR1 SQVTM and CDR2 ANQGSEA. Trimming took off 3 bases at V and 5 bases at J, with 8 bases between the two ends. The CDR3 has 12 residues.

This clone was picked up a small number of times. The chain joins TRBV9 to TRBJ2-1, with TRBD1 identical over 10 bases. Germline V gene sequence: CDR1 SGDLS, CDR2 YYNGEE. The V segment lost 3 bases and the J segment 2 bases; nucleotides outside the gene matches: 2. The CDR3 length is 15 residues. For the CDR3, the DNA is TGTGCCAGCAGCGGACAGGGGGCTGCCTACAATGAGCAGTTCTTC. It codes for CASSGQGAAYNEQFF.

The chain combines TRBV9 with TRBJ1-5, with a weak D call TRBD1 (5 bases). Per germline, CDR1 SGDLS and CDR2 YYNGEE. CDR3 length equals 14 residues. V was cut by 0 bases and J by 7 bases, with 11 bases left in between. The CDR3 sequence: CASSVGLGAQPQHF. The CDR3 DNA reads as TGTGCCAGCAGCGTAGGCCTAGGGGCCCAGCCCCAGCATTTT. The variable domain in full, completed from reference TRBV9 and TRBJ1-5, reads DSGVTQTPKHLITATGQRVTLRCSPRSGDLSVYWYQQSLDQGLQFLIQYYNGEERAKGNILERFSAQQFPDLHSELNLSSLELGDSALYFCASSVGLGAQPQHFGDGTRLSIL.

The CDR3 DNA reads as TGTGCCTGGAGGGTACGACTAGGGGACCATGAGCAGTTCTTC. Translating it yields CAWRVRLGDHEQFF. J is TRBJ2-1 and V is TRBV30; tentative D call: TRBD2 (6 bases). The CDR3 is made up of 14 amino acids. The germline V and J ends were trimmed by 3 bases and 8 bases, with 17 bases remaining between them. Looked up from germline, CDR1 is GTSNPN and CDR2 is SVGIG (reference sequence).

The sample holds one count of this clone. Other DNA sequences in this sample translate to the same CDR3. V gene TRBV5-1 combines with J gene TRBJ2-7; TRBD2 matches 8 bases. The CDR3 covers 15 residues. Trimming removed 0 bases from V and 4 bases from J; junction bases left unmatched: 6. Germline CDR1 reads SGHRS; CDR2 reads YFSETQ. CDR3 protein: CASSLASGGPYEQYF. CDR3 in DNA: TGCGCCAGCAGCTTGGCCTCGGGAGGGCCGTACGAGCAGTACTTC.

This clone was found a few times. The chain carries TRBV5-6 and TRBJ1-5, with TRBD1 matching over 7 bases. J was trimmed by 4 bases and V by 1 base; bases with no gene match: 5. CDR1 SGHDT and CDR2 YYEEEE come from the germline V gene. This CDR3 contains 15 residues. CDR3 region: CASSLSRDRNQPQHF. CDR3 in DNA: TGTGCCAGCAGCTTGTCCCGGGACAGAAATCAGCCCCAGCATTTT. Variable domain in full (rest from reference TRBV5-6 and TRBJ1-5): DAGVTQSPTHLIKTRGQQVTLRCSPKSGHDTVSWYQQALGQGPQFIFQYYEEEERQRGNFPDRFSGHQFPNYSSELNVNALLLGDSALYLCASSLSRDRNQPQHFGDGTRLSIL.

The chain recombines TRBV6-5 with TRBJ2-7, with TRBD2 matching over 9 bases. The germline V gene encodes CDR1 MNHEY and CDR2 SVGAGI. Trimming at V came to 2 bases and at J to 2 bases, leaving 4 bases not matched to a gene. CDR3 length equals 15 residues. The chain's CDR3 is CASSYDAGGAYEQYF. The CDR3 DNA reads TGTGCCAGCAGTTACGACGCGGGAGGGGCCTACGAGCAGTACTTC.

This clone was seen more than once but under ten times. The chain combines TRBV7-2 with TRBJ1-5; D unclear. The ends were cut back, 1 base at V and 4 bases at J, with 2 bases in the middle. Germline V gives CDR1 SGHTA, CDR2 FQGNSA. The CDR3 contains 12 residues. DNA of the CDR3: TGTGCCAGCAGCTTAGAGAATCAGCCCCAGCATTTT. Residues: CASSLENQPQHF.

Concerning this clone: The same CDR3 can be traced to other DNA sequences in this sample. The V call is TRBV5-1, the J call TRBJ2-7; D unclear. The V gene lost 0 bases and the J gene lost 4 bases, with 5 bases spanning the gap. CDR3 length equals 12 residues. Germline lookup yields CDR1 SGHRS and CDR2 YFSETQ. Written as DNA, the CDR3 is TGCGCCAGCAGCTTGGTGGGATACGAGCAGTACTTC. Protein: CASSLVGYEQYF.

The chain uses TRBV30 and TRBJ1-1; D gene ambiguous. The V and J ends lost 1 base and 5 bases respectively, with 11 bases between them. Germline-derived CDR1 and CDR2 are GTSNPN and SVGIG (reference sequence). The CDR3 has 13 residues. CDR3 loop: CAWSGQSRTEAFF. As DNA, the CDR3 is TGTGCCTGGAGTGGTCAGAGCCGAACTGAAGCTTTCTTT.

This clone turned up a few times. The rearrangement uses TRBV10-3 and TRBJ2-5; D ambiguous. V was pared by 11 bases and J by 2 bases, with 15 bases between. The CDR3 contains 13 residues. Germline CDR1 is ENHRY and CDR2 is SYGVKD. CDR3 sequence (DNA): TGTGCCTCAGGAAATGCAGGACAAGAGACCCAGTACTTC. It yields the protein CASGNAGQETQYF.